This is a list of T cell receptor beta chains from one sample in a study of blood T cells in healthy people across ages. TCRdb reanalysed the 5' RACE reads using MiXCR and keeps one entry per CDR3 protein. The sample lists 1,500,000 or so distinct CDR3 sequences, approximately 59% occurring once. The sequenced sample consisted of blood. These TCRs come from a young man in good health. Both conserved end residues are part of each CDR3. The order of the fields is clone size, V gene, D gene, J gene, CDR3 DNA, CDR3 protein. The D gene is left open where the match is weak. The size of a clone is reported for some rows only, either as once, few or many, or as a class for expanded clones.

>-|TRBV20-1|-|TRBJ2-3
TGCAGTGCGGACCTTGGAGATACGCAGTATTTT
CSADLGDTQYF
>-|TRBV2|TRBD2|TRBJ2-5
TGTGCCAGCAGTGAGGGGGGGGGAAAACAAGAGACCCAGTACTTC
CASSEGGGKQETQYF
>-|TRBV12-3/TRBV12-4|-|TRBJ1-4
TGTGCCAGCTCGGGTCCCCCCCGGGGTGAAAAACTGTTTTTT
CASSGPPRGEKLFF
>-|TRBV21-1|-|TRBJ1-2
TGTGCCAGCAGCCCCAACGAGGTGGGACAGGGGATGGGCTACACCTTC
CASSPNEVGQGMGYTF
>-|TRBV20-1|-|TRBJ2-7
TGCAGTGCTAGAGAGGTAGGGGGGTCCTACGAGCAGTACTTC
CSAREVGGSYEQYF
>-|TRBV21-1|-|TRBJ2-6
TGTGCCAGCAGCAAAGACAGGGCCCTCTGGGCTGGGGCCAACGTCCTGACTTTC
CASSKDRALWAGANVLTF
>-|TRBV5-6|-|TRBJ1-2
TGTGCCAGCAGCTTGTACAGCCCGGAGTTACACCTCTATGGCTACACCTTC
CASSLYSPELHLYGYTF
>-|TRBV6-5|TRBD1|TRBJ2-5
TGTGCCAGCAGGGTCACAGGGGTGGAGACCCAGTACTTC
CASRVTGVETQYF
>once|TRBV5-1|TRBD1|TRBJ2-3
TGCGCCACCAGTGTCGGGACAGGGCTTCACACAGATACGCAGTATTTT
CATSVGTGLHTDTQYF
>-|TRBV28|-|TRBJ2-7
TGTGCCAGTAGTCCTCGAGGAGGGGGCGGGTACGAGCAGTACTTC
CASSPRGGGGYEQYF
>-|TRBV29-1|-|TRBJ2-7
TGCAGCGTAACCGGGGCAGGGGAGACCTACGAGCAGTACTTC
CSVTGAGETYEQYF
>-|TRBV9|TRBD1|TRBJ2-3
TGTGCCAGCAGCACCCCGGGACAGGGTACGGCGGATACGCAGTATTTT
CASSTPGQGTADTQYF
>once|TRBV7-2|-|TRBJ1-4
TGTGCCAGCAGCTTAGCCCTCAGGGGCTATAATGAAAAACTGTTTTTT
CASSLALRGYNEKLFF
>-|TRBV27|-|TRBJ2-5
TGTGCCAGCCTGTTAGGAGGGCCCTTAGAGACCCAGTACTTC
CASLLGGPLETQYF
>-|TRBV7-2|-|TRBJ2-5
TGTGCCAGCAGCCCCCGACGGGGCCAAATACCCCAGTACTTC
CASSPRRGQIPQYF
>-|TRBV4-1|-|TRBJ1-2
TGCGCCAGCAGCCTCGCCCAGAAAATTAGTTCCTATGGCTACACCTTC
CASSLAQKISSYGYTF
>-|TRBV27|-|TRBJ2-4
TGTGCCAGCGGGGGGGCCTCCATTCAGTACTTC
CASGGASIQYF
>-|TRBV5-1|-|TRBJ2-7
TGCGCCAGCAGCTTGGGCGGGGAAGAATCCTACGAGCAGTACTTC
CASSLGGEESYEQYF
>-|TRBV20-1|TRBD2|TRBJ2-5
TGCAGTGCTCCCTCCCTGGCGGGAGGGCCGGGGACCCAGTACTTC
CSAPSLAGGPGTQYF
>-|TRBV6-5|-|TRBJ1-2
TGTGCCAGCAGTTACTCGATATCCGGGGGAAATTATGGCTACACCTTT
CASSYSISGGNYGYTF
>few|TRBV28|-|TRBJ2-1
TGTGCCAGCAGTTTAGTAGAGGAGCAGTTCTTC
CASSLVEEQFF
>-|TRBV4-2|-|TRBJ2-7
TGTGCCAGCAGCCAGGAATCGGGTAACAACGAGCAGTACTTC
CASSQESGNNEQYF
>-|TRBV6-4|-|TRBJ2-1
TGTGCCAGCAGTGACTCGAGGAGCAGGAGCTCCTACAATGAGCAGTTCTTC
CASSDSRSRSSYNEQFF
>-|TRBV2|-|TRBJ2-7
TGTGCCAGCGGCCGTGGATTTTTAAAAAGCTCCTACGAGCAGTACTTC
CASGRGFLKSSYEQYF
>-|TRBV5-1|-|TRBJ2-7
TGCGCCAGCCGGACGGACAGCCCTTCCTACGAGCAGTACTTC
CASRTDSPSYEQYF
>-|TRBV20-1|-|TRBJ2-5
TGCAGTGCTAGATGGTACGGGGAGACCCAGTACTTC
CSARWYGETQYF
>-|TRBV20-1|TRBD1|TRBJ2-7
TGCAGTGCCACACCCGGACAGGGGGACCACGAGCAGTACTTC
CSATPGQGDHEQYF
>-|TRBV7-2|-|TRBJ2-1
TGTGCCAGCAGCTTTCTACAGGTGTCTCATGAGCAGTTCTTC
CASSFLQVSHEQFF
>few|TRBV5-6|-|TRBJ2-4
TGTGCCAGCAGCTACCGGACAGCCCAGGAGCAGTACTTC
CASSYRTAQEQYF
>few|TRBV10-3|-|TRBJ2-3
TGTGCCATTGGGACCCCGAACACAGATACGCAGTATTTT
CAIGTPNTDTQYF
>-|TRBV29-1|-|TRBJ2-5
TGCAGCGTCCGACAAGTCGACCAAGAGACCCAGTACTTC
CSVRQVDQETQYF
>many|TRBV6-1|-|TRBJ2-5
TGTGCCAGCAGTGAAGGGATGGAGAGGGAGACCCAGTACTTC
CASSEGMERETQYF
>-|TRBV6-1|TRBD2|TRBJ2-2
TGTGCCAGCAGTGACCTTAGCGGGAGAGGCACCGGGGAGCTGTTTTTT
CASSDLSGRGTGELFF
>few|TRBV7-6|TRBD2|TRBJ2-3
TGTGCCAGCAGCATTAGCGGGAGGCTCACAGATACGCAGTATTTT
CASSISGRLTDTQYF
>-|TRBV4-1|-|TRBJ1-6
TGCGCCAGCAGTCAGGGCTCCTATAATTCACCCCTCCACTTT
CASSQGSYNSPLHF
>many|TRBV6-5|TRBD2|TRBJ2-7
TGTGCCAGCAGCGTCACTAGCGGGGTCTCCTACGAGCAGTACTTC
CASSVTSGVSYEQYF
>-|TRBV10-3|-|TRBJ2-3
TGTGCCAACGGGGGGCGGACAGGTCCAAGCACAGATACGCAGTATTTT
CANGGRTGPSTDTQYF
>few|TRBV5-1|-|TRBJ2-7
TGCGCCAGCAGCTTGCTACGGGATTACTACGAGCAGTACTTC
CASSLLRDYYEQYF
>-|TRBV5-5|-|TRBJ1-4
TGTGCCAGCAGCTTGCGGACGGGGGGGAGTGAAAAACTGTTTTTT
CASSLRTGGSEKLFF
>-|TRBV7-9|TRBD1|TRBJ2-7
TGTGCCAGCAGCTCCGGGACAGGGTATGTCAACGAGCAGTACTTC
CASSSGTGYVNEQYF
>few|TRBV7-9|TRBD2|TRBJ2-3
TGTGCCAGCAGCTTTGCTTCTAGCGGCGGCACAGATACGCAGTATTTT
CASSFASSGGTDTQYF
>-|TRBV5-1|-|TRBJ2-3
TGCGCCAGCAGCTTAACTGCAGGGGGGCGGTCAGATACGCAGTATTTT
CASSLTAGGRSDTQYF
>-|TRBV9|-|TRBJ2-7
TGTGCCAGCAGCGCCCCCCAGTTTAACGAGCAGTACTTC
CASSAPQFNEQYF
>-|TRBV20-1|TRBD2|TRBJ2-3
TGCAGTGCCGCAGCCGTCGGACTAGCGGGAGCAGATACGCAGTATTTT
CSAAAVGLAGADTQYF
>-|TRBV6-2/TRBV6-3|-|TRBJ2-7
TGTGCCAGCAGTTACCACAGGGTTCTCTACGAGCAGTACTTC
CASSYHRVLYEQYF
>few|TRBV10-3|TRBD2|TRBJ2-7
TGTGCCATCAGTGACGGGGTAGCGGGAGGGCCGACGGACGAGCAGTACTTC
CAISDGVAGGPTDEQYF
>-|TRBV4-2|-|TRBJ2-3
TGTGCCAGCAGCCAAATAACACGATCTAGCACAGATACGCAGTATTTT
CASSQITRSSTDTQYF
>-|TRBV20-1|-|TRBJ2-1
TGCAGTGCTAGAACCAGCAGCTCCTACAATGAGCAGTTCTTC
CSARTSSSYNEQFF
>-|TRBV20-1|-|TRBJ2-2
TGCAGTGCTAGAGATTCTGGGCTAAACACCGGGGAGCTGTTTTTT
CSARDSGLNTGELFF
>few|TRBV12-3/TRBV12-4|-|TRBJ2-5
TGTGCCAGCAGTTTTCCCCACGAGACCCAGTACTTC
CASSFPHETQYF
>few|TRBV10-3|-|TRBJ1-1
TGTGCCACCGGGGAAAACACTGAAGCTTTCTTT
CATGENTEAFF
>few|TRBV4-3|-|TRBJ1-4
TGCGCCAGCAGCCAGGGTGGATCTGAAAAACTGTTTTTT
CASSQGGSEKLFF
>few|TRBV4-3|-|TRBJ2-1
TGCGCCAGCAGCCAAGATCCCACCGAGGTAAATGAGCAGTTCTTC
CASSQDPTEVNEQFF
>few|TRBV24-1|TRBD2|TRBJ2-1
TGTGCCACCAGTGACGGGGGGGTCAATGAGCAGTTCTTC
CATSDGGVNEQFF
>-|TRBV12-3/TRBV12-4|TRBD2|TRBJ2-7
TGTGCCAGCAGTTTAAGCACCCCTAACCCTAGGACTAGCGACTACGAGCAGTACTTC
CASSLSTPNPRTSDYEQYF
>-|TRBV12-3/TRBV12-4|-|TRBJ2-7
TGTGCCAGCAGTTTAAGGATCAGTCTTACACACAAAGAGACCCTGTACTTC
CASSLRISLTHKETLYF
>-|TRBV7-9|-|TRBJ2-1
TGTGCCAGCAGCTTAGATGGACGGGAGTACAATGAGCAGTTCTTC
CASSLDGREYNEQFF